This passage covers 21 T cell receptor beta chains from one sample sequenced in a study of blood T cell repertoires in COVID-19 (dated by TCRdb to the early 2020s). Preparation of the library involved the immunoSEQ multiplex PCR assay. As stored in TCRdb, this immuneACCESS dataset retains in-frame rearrangements with V and J assigned. A fraction of the clones does not appear; measured against another copy, unresolved V genes explain less than half of the discrepancy, and the remainder lacks a known reason. Counted in this sample were fewer than 400,000 clones; roughly nine tenths of them appeared once. The ten largest clones capture approximately 17% of the sample. The material sequenced was PBMCs or T cells enriched from blood (not recorded which). Every receptor here comes from a woman in her 30s who had recovered from COVID-19.

A single count supports this clone. The CDR3 reads CASSETGIGQPQHF. The CDR3 DNA is TGTGCCAGCAGTGAAACAGGGATCGGGCAGCCCCAGCATTTT. The chain carries TRBV27 and TRBJ1-5; D may be TRBD1 (6 bases). The CDR3 covers 14 residues. The V gene lost 5 bases and the J gene lost 7 bases, with 15 bases spanning the gap. Looked up from germline, CDR1 is MNHEY and CDR2 is SMNVEV (reference sequence).

The rearrangement joins TRBV6-2 or TRBV6-3 to TRBJ2-7; 7 bases are a match to TRBD1. Germline assignment: CDR1 MNHEY and CDR2 SVGEGT. The CDR3 is 12 residues long. Losses at the gene ends were 5 bases for V and 3 bases for J; bases not matched to a gene: 1. The CDR3 sequence is CASSNRGYEQYF. In nucleotides, the CDR3 is TGTGCCAGCAGTAACAGGGGCTACGAGCAGTACTTC.

V is TRBV7-9 and J is TRBJ1-1, with a possible D match to TRBD1 (6 bases). The germline V gene has CDR1 SEHNR and CDR2 FQNEAQ (reference sequence). The CDR3 extends over 16 amino acids. Trimming removed 5 bases from V and 1 base from J, with 17 bases in between. DNA for the CDR3: TGTGCCAGCAGCACTAAAGGGGGACGGACGAACACTGAAGCTTTCTTT. The encoded protein is CASSTKGGRTNTEAFF. Filled out from reference TRBV7-9 and TRBJ1-1, the complete variable domain reads DTGVSQNPRHKITKRGQNVTFRCDPISEHNRLYWYRQTLGQGPEFLTYFQNEAQLEKSRLLSDRFSAERPKGSFSTLEIQRTEQGDSAMYLCASSTKGGRTNTEAFFGQGTRLTVV.

This rearrangement joins TRBV9 to TRBJ2-2; 11 bases line up with TRBD2. With V trimmed by 3 bases and J by 5 bases, 0 bases remained unmatched. CDR1 and CDR2 from the germline V gene are SGDLS and YYNGEE. The CDR3 runs 14 residues. The CDR3 protein is CASSGLAGTGELFF. The CDR3 region has the DNA TGTGCCAGCAGCGGACTAGCGGGAACCGGGGAGCTGTTTTTT.

This chain links TRBV4-3 with TRBJ1-5; TRBD1 is a possible D gene (5 bases). Germline V gives CDR1 LGHNA, CDR2 YSLEER. This CDR3 has 17 amino acids. Between the trimmed V and J ends, which lost 0 bases and 4 bases, there was a span of 16 bases. CDR3 sequence (DNA): TGCGCCAGCAGCCAAGATCAGGTCCAGGGTACAAATCAGCCCCAGCATTTT. Protein sequence: CASSQDQVQGTNQPQHF.

CDR3 residues: CASSLPTGGELFF. The CDR3 coding sequence is TGTGCCAGCAGCTTGCCTACGGGCGGGGAGCTGTTTTTT. The rearrangement uses TRBV5-6 and TRBJ2-2; D remains ambiguous. Germline V lookup: CDR1 SGHDT, CDR2 YYEEEE. The CDR3 runs to 13 residues. The V end was cut by 1 base, the J end by 7 bases, with 8 bases between.

Here the CDR3 reads CASTPGTSSDTQYF. The CDR3, as DNA: TGCGCCAGCACTCCCGGGACTAGCTCAGATACGCAGTATTTT. This chain connects TRBV5-1 to TRBJ2-3, with 9 bases lining up with TRBD2. The length of the CDR3 is 14 residues. With V trimmed by 6 bases and J by 4 bases, 6 bases remained unmatched. Germline V CDR1 and CDR2: SGHRS, YFSETQ. Variable domain in full (rest from reference TRBV5-1 and TRBJ2-3): KAGVTQTPRYLIKTRGQQVTLSCSPISGHRSVSWYQQTPGQGLQFLFEYFSETQRNKGNFPGRFSGRQFSNSRSEMNVSTLELGDSALYLCASTPGTSSDTQYFGPGTRLTVL.

The genes are TRBV12-3 or TRBV12-4 and TRBJ1-2, with D uncertain. CDR3 length: 11 amino acids. V was cut by 1 base and J by 9 bases, with 6 bases left in between. This CDR3 reads CASSLGRSYTF. The CDR3 DNA sequence: TGTGCCAGCAGTTTAGGGCGGAGCTACACCTTC.

V is TRBV28 and J is TRBJ2-1; D is perhaps TRBD1 (7 bases). The CDR3 covers 14 residues. Trimming shortened V by 6 bases and J by 4 bases, and 13 bases separated the two germline ends. CDR1 and CDR2 (germline): MDHEN, SYDVKM. The CDR3 region has the DNA TGTGCCAGCAGAGGAGGGGGCGAATACAATGAGCAGTTCTTC. As protein: CASRGGGEYNEQFF.

This chain uses TRBV28 with TRBJ1-6; possible D gene TRBD1, 6 bases. V lost 5 bases to trimming and J lost 8 bases, with 13 bases between them. Looked up from germline, CDR1 is MDHEN and CDR2 is SYDVKM. The CDR3 covers 14 residues. The CDR3 DNA reads TGTGCCAGCAGTCGTACAGGGTACGATTCACCCCTCCACTTT. Residues: CASSRTGYDSPLHF. Drawing the rest from reference TRBV28 and TRBJ1-6, the complete variable domain is DVKVTQSSRYLVKRTGEKVFLECVQDMDHENMFWYRQDPGLGLRLIYFSYDVKMKEKGDIPEGYSVSREKKERFSLILESASTNQTSMYLCASSRTGYDSPLHFGNGTRLTVT.

The rearrangement links TRBV4-1 to TRBJ1-1; TRBD1 matches 10 bases. This CDR3 has 15 residues. Germline CDR1 is MGHRA and CDR2 is YSYEKL. Trimming took 7 bases from V and 5 from J; bases not matched to a gene: 10. CDR3 DNA: TGCGCCAGCACCTCCGGGACAGGGGTCAGAACTGAAGCTTTCTTT. It codes for CASTSGTGVRTEAFF.

The V gene is TRBV28, the J gene TRBJ2-5, with D possibly matching TRBD2 (5 bases). Germline-derived CDR1 and CDR2 are MDHEN and SYDVKM. The germline V and J ends were trimmed by 8 bases and 5 bases, with 12 bases remaining between them. The CDR3 is made up of 12 amino acids. The chain's CDR3 is CASQRMDETQYF. DNA of the CDR3: TGTGCCAGCCAGCGGATGGATGAGACCCAGTACTTC.

The V gene is TRBV6-5, the J gene TRBJ2-7; weak D call: TRBD2 (5 bases). The CDR3 has 15 amino acids. The V end was cut by 0 bases, the J end by 7 bases, with 16 bases between. Germline values: CDR1 MNHEY, CDR2 SVGAGI. The CDR3 nucleotides are TGTGCCAGCAGTTACTCGTTTCGCGGTCGGGGAGAGCAGTACTTC. Translated: CASSYSFRGRGEQYF.

The V gene is TRBV11-3, the J gene TRBJ2-5; TRBD1 is a possible D gene (6 bases). The CDR3 extends over 15 amino acids. Germline V lookup: CDR1 SGHNT, CDR2 YENEEA. V shed 6 bases and J shed 3 bases, with 17 bases lying between them. The DNA of the CDR3 is TGTGCCAGCAGAATCTCTCTGGGGGCGGAAGAGACCCAGTACTTC. This translates into CASRISLGAEETQYF.

This chain joins TRBV15 and TRBJ2-7; 8 bases are a match to TRBD2. Germline CDR1 is LNHNV and CDR2 is YYDKDF (reference sequence). Trimming took 3 bases from V and 4 from J; bases not matched to a gene: 11. The CDR3 is 16 amino acids. The CDR3 protein is CATSRLAGTKAYEQYF. As DNA, the CDR3 is TGTGCCACCAGCAGGTTAGCGGGAACAAAAGCTTACGAGCAGTACTTC. The full variable domain, rest sourced from reference TRBV15 and TRBJ2-7, is DAMVIQNPRYQVTQFGKPVTLSCSQTLNHNVMYWYQQKSSQAPKLLFHYYDKDFNNEADTPDNFQSRRPNTSFCFLDIRSPGLGDTAMYLCATSRLAGTKAYEQYFGPGTRLTVT.

The chain links TRBV4-1 to TRBJ2-1; the match to TRBD2 covers 14 bases. Trimming took 3 bases from V and 10 from J; bases not matched to a gene: 5. The CDR3 is 15 residues long. In germline, CDR1 is MGHRA, CDR2 YSYEKL. The CDR3 is CASSQGLAGVSEQFF. The CDR3 region has the DNA TGCGCCAGCAGCCAGGGACTAGCGGGAGTTAGCGAGCAGTTCTTC.

The gene calls are TRBV5-1 and TRBJ1-2; no definite D call. Germline CDR1 and CDR2: SGHRS and YFSETQ. The CDR3 sequence is 13 residues long. V lost 7 bases and J 8 bases, leaving 18 bases between the germline ends. This CDR3 reads CASRPGELPGYTF. The CDR3 nucleotides read TGCGCCAGCCGACCTGGGGAGCTTCCCGGCTACACCTTC. Full variable domain (missing parts from reference TRBV5-1 and TRBJ1-2): KAGVTQTPRYLIKTRGQQVTLSCSPISGHRSVSWYQQTPGQGLQFLFEYFSETQRNKGNFPGRFSGRQFSNSRSEMNVSTLELGDSALYLCASRPGELPGYTFGSGTRLTVV.

The V and J genes are TRBV2 and TRBJ2-3; TRBD1 matches 9 bases. The CDR3 contains 15 residues. CDR1 and CDR2 (germline): SNHLY, FYNNEI. V trimming: 5 bases; J trimming: 6 bases; junction bases outside the gene matches: 9. This CDR3 is CASSHDRGALDTQYF. The CDR3 region has the DNA TGTGCCAGCAGTCATGACAGGGGGGCATTGGATACGCAGTATTTT.

The chain recombines TRBV30 with TRBJ2-2; 8 bases align to TRBD2. The CDR3 spans 15 residues. J lost 2 bases, V lost 4 bases, and 6 bases had no gene match. Germline values: CDR1 GTSNPN, CDR2 SVGIG (reference sequence). The CDR3 sequence: CAWKGAGANTGELFF. The CDR3 DNA is TGTGCCTGGAAGGGAGCGGGGGCAAACACCGGGGAGCTGTTTTTT.

V is TRBV7-9 and J is TRBJ2-3, with a tentative D call TRBD2 (6 bases). V shed 3 bases and J shed 6 bases, with 10 bases lying between them. This CDR3 spans 13 amino acids. Per the germline V gene, CDR1 is SEHNR and CDR2 is FQNEAQ (reference sequence). The CDR3 loop reads CASSLPGRDTQYF. Written as DNA, the CDR3 is TGTGCCAGCAGCTTGCCAGGGAGGGATACGCAGTATTTT.

DNA for the CDR3: TGTGCCAGCAGTGTCTCCAATGAGCAGTTCTTC. Amino acid sequence: CASSVSNEQFF. This chain connects TRBV3-1 (or the pseudogene TRBV3-2) to TRBJ2-1; D is undetermined. The CDR3 runs 11 residues. Trimming took 6 bases from V and 6 from J, leaving 6 bases between them. Germline loops: CDR1 LGHDT, CDR2 YNNKEL (reference sequence).